This passage covers 6 T cell receptor beta chains from one sample sequenced in a study of T cells in Graves' hyperthyroidism and ophthalmopathy (dated by TCRdb to between 2018 and 2021). Library preparation used multiplex PCR. Sequencing took place on an Illumina HiSeq 2000. The TCR beta CDR3 regions were amplified from RNA transcripts. The TCR CDR3 was subjected to a first round of RT-PCR using the HTBI primer set and the Qiagen OneStep RT-PCR kit. TCRdb reanalyzed the raw reads on its own, using fastp at Q25 for trimming and MiXCR for clone calling, and kept in-frame beta chains. Rows merge per CDR3 protein into single entries with the most common DNA and genes. The table for this sample lists roughly 740,000 distinct CDR3 sequences; roughly 17% of them were counted only once. The ten top clones hold under 8.5% of the sample. Sequencing was carried out using blood. The source of these receptors is a man aged 18 to 30 with Graves' hyperthyroidism.

This clonotype has ten or more counts. The chain is built from TRBV7-2 and TRBJ2-2; 11 positions match TRBD2. Germline loops: CDR1 SGHTA, CDR2 FQGNSA. The CDR3 runs to 16 residues. Trimming at V came to 5 bases and at J to 5 bases, leaving 7 bases not matched to a gene. CDR3 region: CASSRELAGVTGELFF. In nucleotides, the CDR3 is TGTGCCAGCAGCCGAGAACTAGCGGGAGTAACCGGGGAGCTGTTTTTT. The variable domain in full, with the rest retrieved from reference TRBV7-2 and TRBJ2-2, is GAGVSQSPSNKVTEKGKDVELRCDPISGHTALYWYRQSLGQGLEFLIYFQGNSAPDKSGLPSDRFSAERTGGSVSTLTIQRTQQEDSAVYLCASSRELAGVTGELFFGEGSRLTVL.

This clonotype was detected only a few times. V usage is TRBV2 and J usage is TRBJ2-5; a weak D match, TRBD2 (5 bases). CDR3 size: 12 residues. The germline V gene encodes CDR1 SNHLY and CDR2 FYNNEI. Trimming took 1 base from V and 12 from J, leaving 12 bases between them. CDR3 amino acids: CASSEGTPREYF. In DNA, the CDR3 is TGTGCCAGCAGTGAAGGGACCCCGAGGGAGTACTTC. Together with reference TRBV2 and TRBJ2-5, the CDR3 gives the full variable domain: EPEVTQTPSHQVTQMGQEVILRCVPISNHLYFYWYRQILGQKVEFLVSFYNNEISEKSEIFDDQFSVERPDGSNFTLKIRSTKLEDSAMYFCASSEGTPREYFGPGTRLLVL.

In this sample, this clonotype turned up a few times. The chain has TRBV9 and TRBJ1-5; 7 nucleotides line up with TRBD1. Germline V gene data show CDR1 as SGDLS and CDR2 as YYNGEE. This CDR3 region has 13 residues. The V and J ends lost 3 bases and 9 bases, in that order; junction bases with no gene match: 6. CDR3 DNA: TGTGCCAGCAGCGCAACAGGGGCAAGGCCCCAGCATTTT. This gives the protein CASSATGARPQHF.

This clonotype was seen only once. The rearrangement links TRBV27 to TRBJ1-5; D gene unclear. Trimming took 4 bases from V and 3 from J, leaving 10 bases between them. In germline, CDR1 is MNHEY, CDR2 SMNVEV (reference sequence). This CDR3 spans 14 amino acids. CDR3 loop: CASSSLSPNQPQHF. The CDR3 DNA reads TGTGCCAGCAGTTCCCTCAGCCCCAATCAGCCCCAGCATTTT.

This clonotype has at least ten counts. This chain uses TRBV11-3 with TRBJ2-3, with 8 nucleotides matching TRBD2. V lost 1 base to trimming and J lost 4 bases; unmatched junction nucleotides: 19. The germline V gene encodes CDR1 SGHNT and CDR2 YENEEA. This CDR3 spans 20 amino acids. CDR3 in DNA: TGTGCCAGCAGCTTAGGCTCTAGCGGGCCCCGTACCCTGGGTGCAGATACGCAGTATTTT. This sequence encodes CASSLGSSGPRTLGADTQYF. The variable domain in full, with the rest retrieved from reference TRBV11-3 and TRBJ2-3, is EAGVVQSPRYKIIEKKQPVAFWCNPISGHNTLYWYLQNLGQGPELLIRYENEEAVDDSQLPKDRFSAERLKGVDSTLKIQPAELGDSAVYLCASSLGSSGPRTLGADTQYFGPGTRLTVL.

This clonotype occurred a few times. This chain joins TRBV6-2 or TRBV6-3 and TRBJ2-1; 8 bases line up with TRBD2. Germline V gene sequence: CDR1 MNHEY, CDR2 SVGEGT. J lost 4 bases, V lost 6 bases, and 11 bases had no gene match. The length of the CDR3 is 16 residues. Here the CDR3 reads CASRTAAGGYYNEQFF. CDR3 DNA: TGTGCCAGCAGAACCGCTGCGGGAGGCTATTACAATGAGCAGTTCTTC.